Following are 32 T cell receptor beta chains from one sample sequenced in a study of control samples from healthy donors and cancer patients. Clones were read by immunoSEQ multiplex PCR, and TCRdb kept only the in-frame ones, dropping some. The repertoire holds about 140,000 clones, roughly 94% seen once, with around 13% in the top ten. The sequencing sample was made of blood. These receptors all come from a man aged 35-49 years in good health.

The genes are TRBV19 and TRBJ2-1; 7 bases fit TRBD2. The germline CDR1 and CDR2 sequences are LNHDA and SQIVND (reference sequence). The CDR3 contains 18 residues. Unmatched junction bases numbered 15, after V lost 3 bases and J lost 4 bases. The CDR3 loop is CASSITTFLAVRYNEQFF. CDR3 DNA: TGTGCCAGTAGTATCACAACATTTCTAGCGGTACGTTACAATGAGCAGTTCTTC.

This clone was detected a few times. The V call is TRBV4-1, the J call TRBJ2-7; D gene unclear. The CDR3 runs 15 residues. In germline, CDR1 is MGHRA, CDR2 YSYEKL. V was trimmed by 1 base and J by 4 bases, leaving 14 bases between them. CDR3 amino acids: CASSQVGAGFYEQYF. Here the CDR3 DNA reads TGCGCCAGCAGCCAAGTCGGCGCAGGTTTTTACGAGCAGTACTTC.

The CDR3 reads CASSYRGTSGGNIQYF. DNA of the CDR3: TGTGCCAGCAGTTATCGCGGGACTAGCGGGGGAAACATTCAGTACTTC. The rearrangement uses TRBV6-5 and TRBJ2-4; 14 bases map to TRBD2. Losses at the gene ends were 3 bases for V and 6 bases for J; bases not matched to a gene: 4. Per the germline V gene, CDR1 is MNHEY and CDR2 is SVGAGI. CDR3 length equals 16 residues.

The V and J genes are TRBV27 and TRBJ1-2, with D possibly matching TRBD1 (6 bases). V was pared by 4 bases and J by 3 bases, with 15 bases between. The CDR3 consists of 15 residues. Germline V gene sequence: CDR1 MNHEY, CDR2 SMNVEV (reference sequence). CDR3 bases: TGTGCCAGCAGTTCCCCCGGGACACCATACTATGGCTACACCTTC. Its protein product is CASSSPGTPYYGYTF.

This chain joins TRBV7-9 and TRBJ1-1, with D possibly TRBD1 on 6 matching bases. V was pared by 8 bases and J by 5 bases, with 12 bases between. This CDR3 contains 12 residues. Germline V CDR1 and CDR2: SEHNR, FQNEAQ (reference sequence). The CDR3 sequence is CASGQGSTEAFF. CDR3 nucleotides: TGTGCCAGCGGGCAGGGGAGTACTGAAGCTTTCTTT.

The chain uses TRBV13 and TRBJ2-7, with D hard to call. Germline CDR1 PRHDT, CDR2 FYEKMQ (reference sequence). V lost 0 bases and J 6 bases, leaving 15 bases between the germline ends. The CDR3 has 15 residues. CDR3 in amino acids: CASSLGLREVSEQYF. Here the CDR3 DNA reads TGTGCCAGCAGCTTAGGCCTACGTGAGGTTAGCGAGCAGTACTTC. The variable domain in full, completed from reference TRBV13 and TRBJ2-7, reads AAGVIQSPRHLIKEKRETATLKCYPIPRHDTVYWYQQGPGQDPQFLISFYEKMQSDKGSIPDRFSAQQFSDYHSELNMSSLELGDSALYFCASSLGLREVSEQYFGPGTRLTVT.

The chain uses TRBV5-1 and TRBJ2-1, with 10 positions matching TRBD1. Germline CDR1 SGHRS, CDR2 YFSETQ. The CDR3 length is 16 residues. V shed 0 bases, J shed 6 bases, and the junction held 6 bases outside the gene matches. CDR3 loop: CASSLVGTGALNEQFF. The DNA for the CDR3 is TGCGCCAGCAGCTTGGTTGGGACAGGGGCCCTCAATGAGCAGTTCTTC.

The rearrangement links TRBV14 to TRBJ1-1; 7 bases are a match to TRBD1. CDR1 and CDR2 (germline): SGHDN, FVKESK. CDR3 length equals 13 residues. Trimming removed 4 bases from V and 4 bases from J; junction bases left unmatched: 3. The CDR3, as DNA: TGTGCCAGCAGCCTAACAGGGGCCACTGAAGCTTTCTTT. Encoded protein: CASSLTGATEAFF.

The J gene is TRBJ2-2, the V gene TRBV19; 7 bases agree with TRBD2. The trim removed 3 bases at V and 1 base at J, leaving 2 bases unmatched. CDR3 length: 15 residues. Germline CDR1 LNHDA, CDR2 SQIVND (reference sequence). The CDR3 here is CASSIRGENTGELFF. CDR3 nucleotides: TGTGCCAGTAGTATTCGGGGGGAGAACACCGGGGAGCTGTTTTTT.

V usage is TRBV5-6 and J usage is TRBJ1-4; D is possibly TRBD1 (6 bases). The CDR3 sequence is 17 residues long. V lost 4 bases and J lost 3, with 19 bases in between. Germline V gene sequence: CDR1 SGHDT, CDR2 YYEEEE. In DNA, the CDR3 is TGTGCCAGCAGCGATCAACGTCGGACAGAACCTAATGAAAAACTGTTTTTT. It encodes CASSDQRRTEPNEKLFF. The entire variable domain, with the rest obtained from reference TRBV5-6 and TRBJ1-4, is as follows: DAGVTQSPTHLIKTRGQQVTLRCSPKSGHDTVSWYQQALGQGPQFIFQYYEEEERQRGNFPDRFSGHQFPNYSSELNVNALLLGDSALYLCASSDQRRTEPNEKLFFGSGTQLSVL.

The rearrangement uses TRBV4-2 and TRBJ1-2; tentatively, D is TRBD1 (6 bases). The CDR3 totals 16 residues. CDR1 is LGHNA, CDR2 YNFKEQ, per germline. V was cut by 0 bases and J by 4 bases, with 15 bases left in between. CDR3 region: CASSQEIWGASYGYTF. CDR3 bases: TGTGCCAGCAGCCAAGAAATCTGGGGGGCTAGCTATGGCTACACCTTC.

The gene calls are TRBV6-5 and TRBJ1-1; D gene ambiguous. Per germline, CDR1 MNHEY and CDR2 SVGAGI. Trimming removed 4 bases from V and 2 bases from J, with 14 bases in between. This CDR3 region has 15 residues. CDR3 protein: CASSFHGLGNTEAFF. The CDR3 nucleotides read TGTGCCAGCAGTTTCCATGGACTGGGCAACACTGAAGCTTTCTTT.

This chain joins TRBV27 and TRBJ2-3; 7 nucleotides line up with TRBD1. The length of the CDR3 is 17 residues. Germline lookup yields CDR1 MNHEY and CDR2 SMNVEV (reference sequence). The V gene end was trimmed by 1 base and the J gene end by 1 base; junction bases not matched to a gene: 8. For the CDR3, the DNA is TGTGCCAGCAGTTTATTTGTCAGCACAGGGGGCACAGATACGCAGTATTTT. Translating it yields CASSLFVSTGGTDTQYF.

V and J are TRBV4-2 and TRBJ2-3; 7 bases line up with TRBD2. V gave up 0 bases and J gave up 2 bases; unmatched junction bases: 8. The germline V gene encodes CDR1 LGHNA and CDR2 YNFKEQ. The CDR3 sequence is 17 residues long. The CDR3 spells CASSQDPAGLTTDTQYF. In DNA, the CDR3 is TGTGCCAGCAGCCAAGACCCAGCGGGGCTTACCACAGATACGCAGTATTTT.

The genes are TRBV6-4 and TRBJ1-1; D uncertain. Deletions cut 4 bases from V and 1 base from J, with 7 bases between. The CDR3 is 13 amino acids. Per the germline V gene, CDR1 is MRHNA and CDR2 is SNTAGT. The DNA of the CDR3 is TGTGCCAGCAGTGTTGAGGAGAACACTGAAGCTTTCTTT. Its protein product is CASSVEENTEAFF.

A single count supports this clone. The chain carries TRBV19 and TRBJ1-5; D remains ambiguous. Trimming took 4 bases from V and 1 from J, leaving 11 bases between them. The CDR3 runs 15 residues. Germline CDR1 and CDR2: LNHDA and SQIVND (reference sequence). CDR3 amino acids: CASSTQGGSNQPQHF. In nucleotides, the CDR3 is TGTGCCAGTAGTACCCAAGGAGGGAGCAATCAGCCCCAGCATTTT.

This chain joins TRBV3-1 (or the pseudogene TRBV3-2) and TRBJ2-1; 12 nucleotides line up with TRBD2. CDR3 length: 15 residues. With 1 base clipped from V and 7 bases from J, the junction kept 2 bases outside the gene matches. Looked up from germline, CDR1 is LGHDT and CDR2 is YNNKEL (reference sequence). The CDR3 sequence is CASSQGLAGVNEQFF. Written as DNA, the CDR3 is TGTGCCAGCAGCCAAGGACTAGCGGGAGTGAATGAGCAGTTCTTC.

The chain links TRBV12-5 to TRBJ1-2, with D perhaps TRBD1 (6 bases). V was pared by 7 bases and J by 1 base, with 19 bases between. CDR3 length: 16 residues. Per the germline V gene, CDR1 is LGHNT and CDR2 is FRNRAP. The CDR3 coding sequence is TGTGCTAGTGCCCGGGTCAGGGACATCTTTAACTATGGCTACACCTTC. This translates into CASARVRDIFNYGYTF.

The V gene is TRBV7-2, the J gene TRBJ1-2; D possibly corresponds to TRBD1 (5 bases). This CDR3 has 15 residues. Germline CDR1 reads SGHTA; CDR2 reads FQGNSA. Trimming took 0 bases from V and 4 from J, leaving 12 bases between them. Here the CDR3 reads CASSLAGQGVYGYTF. The CDR3 nucleotides are TGTGCCAGCAGCTTAGCCGGGCAGGGAGTCTATGGCTACACCTTC. The full variable domain, completed using reference TRBV7-2 and TRBJ1-2, is GAGVSQSPSNKVTEKGKDVELRCDPISGHTALYWYRQSLGQGLEFLIYFQGNSAPDKSGLPSDRFSAERTGGSVSTLTIQRTQQEDSAVYLCASSLAGQGVYGYTFGSGTRLTVV.

The genes are TRBV7-3 and TRBJ2-5, with TRBD2 identical over 7 bases. Germline CDR1 and CDR2: SGHTA and FQGTGA. This CDR3 comprises 13 residues. The ends lost 5 bases at V and 2 bases at J; junction bases unmatched: 2. The CDR3 reads CASSPGGQETQYF. The CDR3 coding sequence is TGTGCCAGCAGCCCCGGGGGGCAAGAGACCCAGTACTTC. The complete variable domain, with remaining parts taken from reference TRBV7-3 and TRBJ2-5, reads GAGVSQTPSNKVTEKGKYVELRCDPISGHTALYWYRQSLGQGPEFLIYFQGTGAADDSGLPNDRFFAVRPEGSVSTLKIQRTERGDSAVYLCASSPGGQETQYFGPGTRLLVL.

The chain uses TRBV11-3 and TRBJ1-1; possibly TRBD1 for D (6 bases). Germline assignment: CDR1 SGHNT and CDR2 YENEEA. This CDR3 comprises 15 residues. Between the trimmed V and J ends, which lost 5 bases and 6 bases, there was a span of 19 bases. CDR3 protein: CASSPPRGGPAEAFF. The CDR3 region has the DNA TGTGCCAGCAGCCCCCCGAGGGGGGGCCCGGCTGAAGCTTTCTTT.

The rearrangement uses TRBV4-2 and TRBJ2-3; 13 positions agree with TRBD2. V lost 5 bases, J lost 4 bases, and 9 bases stayed unmatched. CDR3 length equals 17 residues. The germline gives CDR1 LGHNA, CDR2 YNFKEQ. The CDR3 region has the DNA TGTGCCAGCAGCGGGGGAACTAGCGGGAGGGCCTCAGATACGCAGTATTTT. Its translation is CASSGGTSGRASDTQYF.

The rearrangement uses TRBV28 and TRBJ1-5; D unclear. Germline V CDR1 and CDR2: MDHEN, SYDVKM. The CDR3 spans 13 residues. V lost 10 bases and J lost 0, with 10 bases in between. The CDR3 region has the DNA TGTGCCACCCAATCCTATAGCAATCAGCCCCAGCATTTT. This sequence encodes CATQSYSNQPQHF.

V gene TRBV6-2 or TRBV6-3 combines with J gene TRBJ1-1; no clear D. Trimming removed 5 bases at V and 3 bases at J, with 10 bases between. There are 13 residues in the CDR3. CDR1 MNHEY and CDR2 SVGEGT come from the germline V gene. In DNA form, the CDR3 reads TGTGCCAGCAGTCTAACTCCGGACACTGAAGCTTTCTTT. Its protein is CASSLTPDTEAFF.

The chain links TRBV9 to TRBJ2-3; 9 bases line up with TRBD2. V lost 1 base, J lost 1 base, and 4 bases stayed unmatched. Germline CDR1 SGDLS, CDR2 YYNGEE. This CDR3 is 16 amino acids long. The CDR3 sequence is CASSVMGGRGTDTQYF. DNA for the CDR3: TGTGCCAGCAGCGTAATGGGCGGGAGGGGCACAGATACGCAGTATTTT.

V is TRBV6-5 and J is TRBJ2-7; 7 bases are shared with TRBD1. Trimming cost V 6 bases and J 3 bases; bases outside gene matches: 8. CDR3 length equals 14 residues. CDR1 and CDR2 (germline): MNHEY, SVGAGI. The CDR3 spells CASRAQGLGYEQYF. The DNA of the CDR3 is TGTGCCAGCAGGGCACAGGGGCTAGGCTACGAGCAGTACTTC.

This chain connects TRBV24-1 to TRBJ1-5; D uncertain. Germline CDR1 is KGHDR and CDR2 is SFDVKD. This CDR3 contains 14 residues. Trimming pared 5 bases from V and 9 bases from J, leaving 16 bases between. The CDR3 region is CATSASDGPRPQHF. The DNA for the CDR3 is TGTGCCACCAGTGCCTCCGACGGGCCCCGGCCCCAGCATTTT.

The chain joins TRBV28 to TRBJ2-7, with TRBD2 identical over 8 bases. This CDR3 is built from 13 residues. Germline V gene data show CDR1 as MDHEN and CDR2 as SYDVKM. J lost 2 bases, V lost 6 bases, and 3 bases had no gene match. CDR3: CASRGGGTYEQYF. CDR3 in DNA: TGTGCCAGCAGAGGCGGGGGGACCTACGAGCAGTACTTC.

The chain combines TRBV7-9 with TRBJ2-1, with 7 positions matching TRBD2. V was pared by 2 bases and J by 5 bases, with 18 bases of the junction left unmatched. CDR1 SEHNR and CDR2 FQNEAQ come from the germline V gene (reference sequence). The CDR3 extends over 19 amino acids. CDR3: CASSLNRIPSGGRNNEQFF. CDR3 nucleotides: TGTGCCAGCAGCTTAAATAGAATTCCTAGCGGCGGCCGTAACAATGAGCAGTTCTTC.

CDR3 loop: CASSAGTGVRNTQYF. Written as DNA, the CDR3 is TGCGCCAGCAGCGCCGGGACAGGGGTCCGGAATACGCAGTATTTT. The genes are TRBV4-1 and TRBJ2-3, with 10 positions matching TRBD1. Germline values: CDR1 MGHRA, CDR2 YSYEKL. Trimming removed 5 bases from V and 7 bases from J; junction bases left unmatched: 9. This CDR3 spans 15 amino acids.

The chain links TRBV28 to TRBJ1-5; D gene ambiguous. Looked up from germline, CDR1 is MDHEN and CDR2 is SYDVKM. Trimming removed 6 bases at V and 0 bases at J, with 9 bases between. The CDR3 has 14 amino acids. CDR3: CASRLTGSNQPQHF. The DNA for the CDR3 is TGTGCCAGCAGGCTAACGGGTAGCAATCAGCCCCAGCATTTT.

The chain employs TRBV7-2 and TRBJ1-2, with TRBD1 matching 10 bases. This CDR3 is 16 amino acids long. V shed 4 bases and J 3 bases; nucleotides not matched to a gene: 8. CDR1 is SGHTA and CDR2 is FQGNSA in the germline V gene. CDR3 protein: CASSSYGQGVYYGYTF. The CDR3 nucleotides are TGTGCCAGCAGCTCCTATGGACAGGGGGTATACTATGGCTACACCTTC.